The present TCR beta chain was sequenced within a study of radiotherapy plus CTLA-4 blockade in lung cancer. Points from the study as a whole: Among reported predictors of response, early blood T cell clone dynamics with interferon-beta performed best. Tumor-derived TCR clones expanded in blood after radiotherapy plus ipilimumab.

The CDR3 loop spans 15 amino acids. Some clones are missing from TCRdb's copy, which holds only in-frame ones; the method was immunoSEQ multiplex PCR. The sample carries 60,000 or so clones, 77% recorded once. It was focal radiation plus CTLA-4 blockade with ipilimumab that patients with chemo-refractory metastatic non-small-cell lung cancer received. Remarks on this clone: Its antigen remains unknown.

This rearrangement joins TRBV21-1 to TRBJ1-1; no DNA check was done on the table's D call, TRBD1. TRBV21-1 is designated a pseudogene. Sequencing was performed on peripheral blood, taken from a patient treated with radiotherapy plus ipilimumab. The sequence was collected from a human donor with non-small cell lung cancer who had a partial response to radiotherapy plus ipilimumab. The CDR3 loop is CASSITTAMNTEAFF. CDR3 DNA sequence: TGTGCCAGCAGCATCACGACAGCTATGAACACTGAAGCTTTCTTT.